This paragraph reports one T cell receptor (beta chain). It lacks a known antigen. One base away there is no much larger clone; base qualities are not given. This entry comes from a study of CD8 T cell repertoires and HIV-1 epitope variants (dated by TCRdb to between 2020 and 2021). Turning to the overall study: In separate culture wells, T cells were stimulated with each of twenty-five peptides that represented autologous and known Gag and Nef epitope variants. A 1M T cell aliquot was kept as an uncultured baseline condition, separate from the 80 or so T cell cultures. T cells were enriched with the EasySep Human T Cell Enrichment Kit and co-cultured with equal numbers of autologous T cell-negative cells as antigen-presenting cells. The epitopes tested were three Gag epitope families plus Nef HW9 and YT9. A total of approximately 77 T cell cultures were run, with each culture condition performed in triplicate except for one peptide, which was performed in duplicate. Cultures were maintained for around 10 days in IMDM with gentamicin, and half-media changes adding IL-2, IL-7 and IL-15 were performed on days 3 and 7. The control conditions were a CMV, EBV and flu peptide pool, the Ebola AY9 epitope as a negative control, and a well with no peptide.

The CDR3 sequence holds 13 residues, the cysteine and phenylalanine included. Of all the DNA, just the CDR3 is kept, 39 bases in frame from base 1. Between the V and J ends, shortened by 7 bases and 5 bases respectively, the junction contains 11 bases. CDR1 ENHRY and CDR2 SYGVKD were looked up in the germline V gene. Results and caveats for the whole study, not just this receptor: Nine or ten antigen-specific TCR beta clonotypes were identified, of which over 5 appeared to be cross-reactive for autologous or known escape epitope variants. The assay identified only TCR beta chains and indicated proliferation to antigen, not T cell function or cytokine profile. A handful of clonotypes recognized the Nef KF9 family and one clonotype recognized the HW9 family, while no responses to the TAALDMSHF plasma variant were seen.

The EasySep Human CD8+ T Cell Enrichment Kit was used on day 10 to isolate CD8+ T cells from every culture. The immunoSEQ platform was used to sequence TCR beta CDR3 regions at survey depth. The QIAamp DNA micro kit was used to extract genomic DNA from every cultured and uncultured CD8+ T cell population. In the authors' own workflow: Samples with fewer than 5,000 productive reads were excluded, resulting in the removal of about 6.5% of the roughly 80 HIV peptide-stimulated cultures. A MANAFEST web app trimmed sequences to CDR3 and removed nonproductive sequences, CDR3s under 5 amino acids, and those not starting C or ending F/W. Antigen-specific clonotypes had to expand in at least 2 of 3 replicates versus no-peptide control at FDR 0.01, only within one epitope family. Specific clonotypes also needed at least fivefold higher frequency than in wells stimulated with peptides from other epitope families. What TCRdb holds here is the immuneACCESS table cut down to in-frame rearrangements. Part of the clones is not present; checked against another copy, under half of the missing clones reflect an unresolved V gene, and the others are unexplained. That table furnishes V, J and clone size, whereas the DNA furnished D and trimming. This sample gives some 4,000 clones in total; 62% of them show up just once. The ten top clones hold 35% to 55% of the sample.

Sequencing was carried out using cultured CD8+ T cells derived from PBMCs. The TCR comes from a male donor with HIV. This sequence uses TRBV10-3 and TRBJ1-4, and TRBD1 may be the D gene, going by 5 matching bases. The DNA sequence is given as TGTGCCATCAAATCAGGGACGAATGAAAAACTGTTTTTT. Translated, it gives CAIKSGTNEKLFF.